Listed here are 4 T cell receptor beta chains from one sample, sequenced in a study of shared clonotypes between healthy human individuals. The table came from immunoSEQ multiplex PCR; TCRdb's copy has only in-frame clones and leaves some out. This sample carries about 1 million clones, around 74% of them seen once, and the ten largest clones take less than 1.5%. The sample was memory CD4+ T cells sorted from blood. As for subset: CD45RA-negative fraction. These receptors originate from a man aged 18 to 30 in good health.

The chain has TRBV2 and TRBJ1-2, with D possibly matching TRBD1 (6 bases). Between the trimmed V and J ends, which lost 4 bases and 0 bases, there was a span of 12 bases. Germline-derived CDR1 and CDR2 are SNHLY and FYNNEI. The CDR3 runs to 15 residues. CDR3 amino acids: CASSGGHLSNYGYTF. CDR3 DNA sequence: TGTGCCAGCAGTGGGGGACACCTCTCTAACTATGGCTACACCTTC.

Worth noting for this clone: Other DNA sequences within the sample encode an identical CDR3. The CDR3 reads CASSERGTNEKLFF. Here the CDR3 DNA reads TGTGCCAGCAGTGAAAGGGGTACTAATGAAAAACTGTTTTTT. The chain is built from TRBV6-1 and TRBJ1-4, with D possibly TRBD1 on 5 matching bases. The germline V and J ends were trimmed by 2 bases and 2 bases, with 6 bases remaining between them. The CDR3 spans 14 residues. Germline V gene sequence: CDR1 MNHNS, CDR2 SASEGT.

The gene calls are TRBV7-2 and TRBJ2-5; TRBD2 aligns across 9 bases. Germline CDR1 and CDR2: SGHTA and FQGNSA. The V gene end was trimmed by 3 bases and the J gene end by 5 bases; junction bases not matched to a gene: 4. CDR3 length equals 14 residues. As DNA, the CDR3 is TGTGCCAGCAGCTTCGGGACTAGCTCCGAGACCCAGTACTTC. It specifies CASSFGTSSETQYF.

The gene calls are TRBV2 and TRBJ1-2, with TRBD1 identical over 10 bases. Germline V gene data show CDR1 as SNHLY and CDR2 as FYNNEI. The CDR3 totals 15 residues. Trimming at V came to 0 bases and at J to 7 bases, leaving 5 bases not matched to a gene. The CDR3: CASSEAWTGGGGYTF. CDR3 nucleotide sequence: TGTGCCAGCAGTGAAGCTTGGACAGGGGGAGGTGGCTACACCTTC.